The present entry profiles one TCR beta chain with its context. The data originate from a study of blood T cell repertoires in COVID-19. The protocol was immunoSEQ multiplex PCR, while the TCRdb copy is restricted to in-frame clones and leaves out a portion. The data show tens of thousands of clones, 70% to 90% seen once. This CDR3 region has 19 residues. V trimming: 2 bases; J trimming: 0 bases; junction bases outside the gene matches: 11. Germline V CDR1 and CDR2: MNHEY, SVGEGT. This chain connects TRBV6-2 or TRBV6-3 to TRBJ2-1; the match to TRBD2 covers 9 bases. The origin of this receptor is a man aged 65 to 85 with acute or convalescent COVID-19. Sample: peripheral blood. CDR3 protein: CASSYGPSGGPTSYNEQFF. CDR3 DNA sequence: TGTGCCAGCAGTTACGGCCCCAGCGGGGGGCCTACCTCCTACAATGAGCAGTTCTTC.